Listed below are T cell receptor beta chains from one sample, sequenced in a study of blood T cell repertoires in COVID-19. Measured with immunoSEQ multiplex PCR; TCRdb has only the in-frame clones, and not every one. The sample has 70,000 to 90,000 clones, around four fifths seen once. The sequenced sample was peripheral blood. The receptors shown here come from a woman older than 75 with acute or convalescent COVID-19. Both conserved end residues are part of each CDR3. Fields, in order: CDR3 protein, CDR3 DNA, clone size, D gene, J gene, V gene. A D gene is named only where the DNA matches it firmly. The size of a clone is reported for some rows only, either as once, few or many, or as a class for expanded clones.

CDR3: CASGRTSGSVYTDTQYF
DNA: TGTGCTAGTGGTAGGACTAGCGGGAGTGTGTACACAGATACGCAGTATTTT
size: .
D: TRBD2
J: TRBJ2-3
V: TRBV12-5

CDR3: CASSQEEEQFF
DNA: TGCGCCAGCAGCCAAGAAGAGGAGCAGTTCTTC
size: .
D: .
J: TRBJ2-1
V: TRBV4-1

CDR3: CASSLGTGLEQFF
DNA: TGTGCCAGCAGCTTAGGAACGGGGTTGGAGCAGTTCTTC
size: .
D: .
J: TRBJ2-1
V: TRBV11-3

CDR3: CASSPRVAGGKLFF
DNA: TGTGCCAGCAGTCCTAGGGTTGCTGGGGGGAAACTGTTTTTT
size: once
D: .
J: TRBJ1-4
V: TRBV6-5

CDR3: CASSLQGGIEKLFF
DNA: TGTGCCAGCAGTCTACAGGGGGGTATTGAAAAACTGTTTTTT
size: .
D: TRBD1
J: TRBJ1-4
V: TRBV28

CDR3: CASSDMNTEAFF
DNA: TGCGCCAGCAGCGACATGAACACTGAAGCTTTCTTT
size: .
D: .
J: TRBJ1-1
V: TRBV5-1

CDR3: CASSRTSGYNEQFF
DNA: TGTGCCAGCAGCCGGACTAGTGGATACAATGAGCAGTTCTTC
size: .
D: TRBD2
J: TRBJ2-1
V: TRBV7-6

CDR3: CASSLAGGSEKPQHF
DNA: TGTGCCAGCAGCTTGGCCGGGGGTTCTGAAAAGCCCCAGCATTTT
size: .
D: .
J: TRBJ1-5
V: TRBV5-5

CDR3: CASRGPGDRGYEQYF
DNA: TGTGCCAGCAGGGGACCAGGGGACAGGGGGTACGAGCAGTACTTC
size: .
D: TRBD1
J: TRBJ2-7
V: TRBV25-1

CDR3: CASSSPHRDSPLHF
DNA: TGTGCCAGCAGCTCCCCGCACAGGGATTCACCCCTCCACTTT
size: .
D: .
J: TRBJ1-6
V: TRBV7-8

CDR3: CASSEADRDYGYTF
DNA: TGTGCCAGCAGTGAAGCTGACAGGGACTATGGCTACACCTTC
size: .
D: TRBD1
J: TRBJ1-2
V: TRBV6-1

CDR3: CASSFRGTRGYTF
DNA: TGTGCCAGCAGTTTCAGAGGGACTAGGGGCTACACCTTC
size: .
D: .
J: TRBJ1-2
V: TRBV27

CDR3: CATSGDLAISGNTIYF
DNA: TGTGCCACCAGCGGTGACCTAGCCATCTCTGGAAACACCATATATTTT
size: .
D: .
J: TRBJ1-3
V: TRBV15

CDR3: CASSLEDRGEAFF
DNA: TGTGCCAGCAGTTTAGAGGACAGGGGTGAAGCTTTCTTT
size: few
D: TRBD1
J: TRBJ1-1
V: TRBV27

CDR3: CAWRRGSYEQYF
DNA: TGTGCCTGGAGGCGGGGCTCCTACGAGCAGTACTTC
size: .
D: .
J: TRBJ2-7
V: TRBV30

CDR3: CASNDDGGQNTGELFF
DNA: TGTGCCAGCAACGACGATGGGGGCCAGAACACCGGGGAGCTGTTTTTT
size: .
D: .
J: TRBJ2-2
V: TRBV5-5

CDR3: CASSPGSGLEAFF
DNA: TGTGCCAGCTCACCGGGGAGCGGGCTTGAAGCTTTCTTT
size: few
D: .
J: TRBJ1-1
V: TRBV18

CDR3: CASSWGRPDEKLFF
DNA: TGTGCCAGCAGTTGGGGGCGGCCAGATGAAAAACTGTTTTTT
size: .
D: .
J: TRBJ1-4
V: TRBV27

CDR3: CASSLGQGVVYEQYF
DNA: TGTGCCAGCAGCTTGGGACAGGGTGTAGTCTACGAGCAGTACTTC
size: .
D: TRBD1
J: TRBJ2-7
V: TRBV5-4

CDR3: CATGRGREGRLDEQFF
DNA: TGCGCCACAGGGCGGGGGCGGGAGGGCCGCTTGGATGAGCAGTTCTTC
size: .
D: TRBD2
J: TRBJ2-1
V: TRBV5-1

CDR3: CASSSGQNSYEQYF
DNA: TGCGCCAGCAGCTCGGGACAGAACTCCTACGAGCAGTACTTC
size: .
D: TRBD1
J: TRBJ2-7
V: TRBV5-1

CDR3: CASSRLAGVGQETQYF
DNA: TGTGCCAGCAGCCGACTAGCGGGAGTAGGACAAGAGACCCAGTACTTC
size: .
D: TRBD2
J: TRBJ2-5
V: TRBV5-6

CDR3: CASSPRLAGTDTQYF
DNA: TGTGCCAGCAGCCCTAGACTAGCGGGGACAGATACGCAGTATTTT
size: medium-sized
D: TRBD2
J: TRBJ2-3
V: TRBV7-8

CDR3: CASGGQDDQPQHF
DNA: TGTGCTAGTGGCGGACAGGACGATCAGCCCCAGCATTTT
size: .
D: TRBD1
J: TRBJ1-5
V: TRBV12-5

CDR3: CASSSSSRDYGYTF
DNA: TGTGCCAGTAGTTCGTCTAGCCGGGACTATGGCTACACCTTC
size: .
D: .
J: TRBJ1-2
V: TRBV19

CDR3: CASSPTPGEISTDTQYF
DNA: TGTGCCAGCAGTCCTACCCCCGGGGAAATTAGCACAGATACGCAGTATTTT
size: .
D: .
J: TRBJ2-3
V: TRBV27

CDR3: CASSPGGGINYGYTF
DNA: TGTGCCAGCAGCCCCGGTGGCGGAATTAACTATGGCTACACCTTC
size: .
D: .
J: TRBJ1-2
V: TRBV28

CDR3: CASSYLKTITGELFF
DNA: TGTGCCAGCAGTTACCTAAAAACTATCACCGGGGAGCTGTTTTTT
size: .
D: .
J: TRBJ2-2
V: TRBV27

CDR3: CASSLPRQGLDEQFF
DNA: TGTGCCAGCAGCTTACCGAGACAGGGGCTGGATGAGCAGTTCTTC
size: .
D: TRBD1
J: TRBJ2-1
V: TRBV7-3

CDR3: CASTKGRGEENTEAFF
DNA: TGTGCCAGCACCAAAGGGAGGGGCGAGGAGAACACTGAAGCTTTCTTT
size: .
D: .
J: TRBJ1-1
V: TRBV28

CDR3: CATSRDRGPYEQYF
DNA: TGTGCCACCAGCCGGGACAGGGGCCCCTACGAGCAGTACTTC
size: .
D: TRBD1
J: TRBJ2-7
V: TRBV15

CDR3: CASTRLGTAEAFF
DNA: TGTGCCAGCACCCGCTTAGGAACAGCTGAAGCTTTCTTT
size: .
D: .
J: TRBJ1-1
V: TRBV7-2

CDR3: CAWSVGGASNQPQHF
DNA: TGTGCCTGGAGTGTTGGGGGGGCTAGTAATCAGCCCCAGCATTTT
size: .
D: .
J: TRBJ1-5
V: TRBV30

CDR3: CASSAREIGPETQYF
DNA: TGTGCCAGCAGCGCCCGGGAGATTGGCCCCGAGACCCAGTACTTC
size: few
D: .
J: TRBJ2-5
V: TRBV9

CDR3: CASSLLESGEQYF
DNA: TGTGCCAGCAGTCTACTAGAATCTGGCGAGCAGTACTTC
size: .
D: .
J: TRBJ2-7
V: TRBV12-3/TRBV12-4

CDR3: CASSGALGLAPTDTQYF
DNA: TGTGCCAGCAGCGGTGCCCTAGGACTAGCCCCCACAGATACGCAGTATTTT
size: .
D: TRBD2
J: TRBJ2-3
V: TRBV9

CDR3: CASSYSTGGPETQYF
DNA: TGTGCCAGCAGTTACTCGACAGGGGGGCCAGAGACCCAGTACTTC
size: .
D: TRBD1
J: TRBJ2-5
V: TRBV6-5

CDR3: CASSVSTGEIGGYTF
DNA: TGTGCCAGCAGCGTAAGCACGGGGGAAATAGGGGGCTACACCTTC
size: .
D: .
J: TRBJ1-2
V: TRBV9

CDR3: CASSSRRSGGNYYYNEQFF
DNA: TGTGCCAGCAGTTCCCGGAGGAGCGGGGGGAACTACTACTACAATGAGCAGTTCTTC
size: once
D: TRBD2
J: TRBJ2-1
V: TRBV27